These 9 T cell receptor beta chains share one sample of origin, sequenced in a study of blood T cell repertoires in COVID-19. The table came from immunoSEQ multiplex PCR; TCRdb's copy has only in-frame clones and leaves some out. The data contain roughly 280,000 clones, around 78% of them singletons. What was sequenced was peripheral blood. The receptors stem from a man in his sixties who had recovered from COVID-19.

This clone was counted only a few times. The J gene is TRBJ2-1, the V gene TRBV6-5, with 8 bases fitting TRBD1. Per the germline V gene, CDR1 is MNHEY and CDR2 is SVGAGI. The ends lost 6 bases at V and 7 bases at J; junction bases unmatched: 5. This CDR3 contains 13 residues. Here the CDR3 DNA reads TGTGCCAGCAGCCGGACAGGGAATAATGAGCAGTTCTTC. This encodes CASSRTGNNEQFF.

For the CDR3, the DNA is TGTGCCAGCAGTTACTCGACTCATACCCTGGGGCAGTTCTTC. Amino acids: CASSYSTHTLGQFF. The chain joins TRBV6-6 to TRBJ2-1; D remains ambiguous. The CDR3 has 14 amino acids. Germline V gene data show CDR1 as MNHNY and CDR2 as SVGAGI (reference sequence). The V and J ends lost 0 bases and 12 bases respectively, with 15 bases between them.

The chain couples TRBV9 to TRBJ1-3; D remains unclear. Germline loops: CDR1 SGDLS, CDR2 YYNGEE. There are 16 residues in the CDR3. Trimming stripped 0 bases from V and 2 bases from J, with 12 bases between. CDR3 loop: CASSVDGSGAGNTIYF. Written as DNA, the CDR3 is TGTGCCAGCAGCGTAGATGGCAGCGGGGCTGGAAACACCATATATTTT.

This clone has a single count. The CDR3 DNA reads as TGTGCCATCAGTGAGGACCAGGCGGGATACAATGAGCAGTTCTTC. Amino acids: CAISEDQAGYNEQFF. The V and J genes are TRBV10-3 and TRBJ2-1, with D perhaps TRBD2 (6 bases). Germline V gene sequence: CDR1 ENHRY, CDR2 SYGVKD. CDR3 length: 15 residues. Deletions cut 2 bases from V and 4 bases from J, with 12 bases between.

The chain uses TRBV7-9 and TRBJ2-7; the match to TRBD1 covers 11 bases. Germline values: CDR1 SEHNR, CDR2 FQNEAQ (reference sequence). V lost 2 bases to trimming and J lost 1 base; unmatched junction nucleotides: 7. The CDR3 spans 17 residues. CDR3 loop: CASSLWDRGTLSYEQYF. The CDR3 nucleotides read TGTGCCAGCAGCTTATGGGACAGGGGGACCCTGTCCTACGAGCAGTACTTC. Full variable domain (remainder filled in from reference TRBV7-9 and TRBJ2-7): DTGVSQNPRHKITKRGQNVTFRCDPISEHNRLYWYRQTLGQGPEFLTYFQNEAQLEKSRLLSDRFSAERPKGSFSTLEIQRTEQGDSAMYLCASSLWDRGTLSYEQYFGPGTRLTVT.

The V call is TRBV7-8, the J call TRBJ2-7, with D possibly being TRBD1 (5 bases). Trimming stripped 2 bases from V and 6 bases from J, with 11 bases between. CDR1 SGHVS and CDR2 FQNEAQ come from the germline V gene. The CDR3 totals 13 residues. CDR3 in amino acids: CASSLPGLGEQYF. CDR3 coding DNA: TGTGCCAGCAGCTTACCAGGGCTTGGCGAGCAGTACTTC.

CDR3 sequence (DNA): TGTGCCAGCAGCCACCTGGGCGCCGGGGAGCTGTTTTTT. This translates into CASSHLGAGELFF. V is TRBV11-2 and J is TRBJ2-2; no firm D call. Germline values: CDR1 SGHAT, CDR2 FQNNGV. V was pared by 5 bases and J by 6 bases, with 10 bases between. The CDR3 spans 13 residues.

This clone was seen once. The V gene is TRBV30, the J gene TRBJ1-6; 8 nucleotides align to TRBD1. The V gene's germline CDR1 is GTSNPN and CDR2 SVGIG (reference sequence). Losses at the gene ends were 3 bases for V and 6 bases for J; bases not matched to a gene: 1. The CDR3 totals 13 residues. CDR3 bases: TGTGCCTGGAGGGGACAGGTTAATTCACCCCTCCACTTT. It translates to CAWRGQVNSPLHF.

The rearrangement uses TRBV7-3 and TRBJ2-1; D is uncertain. Trimming removed 0 bases from V and 10 bases from J, with 7 bases in between. Germline values: CDR1 SGHTA, CDR2 FQGTGA. This CDR3 is built from 12 residues. The DNA for the CDR3 is TGTGCCAGCAGCTTAACTGCCCGGGAGCAGTTCTTC. Amino acid sequence: CASSLTAREQFF.